What follows is one T cell receptor beta chain and its context. This clone's antigen is unknown. No qualities accompany the bases; no much larger clone lies one base away. Trimming takes 4 bases off V and 9 bases off J; junction bases not matched to a gene: 22. The germline V gene specifies LGHNA as CDR1 and YNFKEQ as CDR2. The CDR3 spans 19 residues, from the cysteine through the phenylalanine. This entry keeps only the CDR3 DNA: 57 bases, framed from base 1. These data belong to a study of blood T cell repertoires in COVID-19 (dated by TCRdb to about 2020). Regarding the complete study: Samples covering the acute and convalescent phases of COVID-19 were provided by collaborators in the United States, Italy and Spain. The material from the prospective study consisted of cDNA or gDNA derived from T cells, B-cell-depleted T cells, or PBMCs. Samples came from the ongoing ImmuneRACE study (first 160 participants) plus 1,254 subjects from 6 global collaborators. A freely available public database, intended as a resource for researchers studying the immune response to SARS-CoV-2, is where the repertoires were released. A de-identified subject ID, COVID-19 status, age in years and sex were almost always included in the sample metadata. Deeply sampled blood TCRbeta repertoires from subjects exposed to, actively infected with, or recovered from COVID-19 were included in the dataset. Where HLA class I and class II types were available, the types were taken from metadata supplied by the sample provider, not from assay-based typing. Study-wide findings and limitations: How much clinical and demographic metadata was included differed by source and by participant, and the metadata was provided uncurated.

The immunoSEQ Assay, a bias-controlled multiplex PCR, was used to amplify TCRbeta CDR3 regions from genomic DNA. As for the authors' bioinformatics: The number of nucleated cells in each sample was estimated from the amplification of reference gene primers within the assay. To quantify the absolute abundance of each unique TCRbeta CDR3 rearrangement, sequence reads were collapsed and filtered. Productive Simpson clonality was computed per sample as the square root of Simpson's diversity index over productive rearrangements. TCRdb retrieved this table from immuneACCESS and kept in-frame rearrangements only. Not all clones are present; in checked studies, unresolved V genes account for under half, and no reason is known for the remainder. The DNA was the basis for D and trimming; V, J and clone size are from that table. The sample records tens of thousands of clones, 90% to 95% of which are singletons. The biggest ten clones account for 5.5% to 6% of the sample.

The collaborating institutions used their own protocols to collect whole blood in K2EDTA tubes. For TCRbeta analysis, collaborators shipped samples as frozen whole blood, isolated PBMCs, or DNA extracted from either of those sample types. This clonotype originated in a human donor in a cohort sampled during active COVID-19. This chain is built from TRBV4-2 and TRBJ2-3; 10 of the junction bases match TRBD2. The specimen was peripheral blood. The nucleotide sequence is TGTGCCAGCAGCCTTCAGGGTCTCGATGCGCTAGCGGGGGCAACGACGCAGTATTTT. Its product reads: CASSLQGLDALAGATTQYF.